This entry concerns a single T cell receptor (beta chain). What this receptor recognizes is not known. No per-base quality is available; no much larger clone lies one base away. The data belong to a study of cytotoxic CD8 clonotypes in ibrutinib-treated CLL (dated by TCRdb to the early 2020s). About the study as a whole: The cohort included more than 14 treatment-naive and 11 relapsed/refractory patients; some 18 were IGHV unmutated. Every sample from remission and from progressive disease was obtained while the patients were still on ibrutinib. Longitudinal samples were obtainable from about 30% of the roughly 86 participants in the trial. Cryopreserved peripheral blood mononuclear cells were collected before treatment, at response, and at either disease progression or sustained remission. Responses were partial in roughly 24 patients and complete in 2; after median 68 months follow-up, about 15 stayed in remission and some twelve progressed. On average, each sample yielded about 260,000 productive templates and 80,000 to 95,000 productive rearrangements. The response samples were drawn at a median of approximately twelve months into treatment, with a range of about 6 to 36 months.

Overall study outcomes, separate from this receptor: Baseline clonality was found to be higher than that of age-matched healthy donors and was strongly correlated with circulating CD8+ T-cell counts. Public clonotypes were rare and either shrank or stayed stable during treatment, and the rise in clonality at ibrutinib response reflected expansion of private clonotypes. Sampling times were not matched between patients in sustained remission and patients whose disease was progressing, and lymph node repertoires were not examined. Clonality rose at ibrutinib response, remained stable during sustained remission, and dropped back toward baseline at progression.

Each clonotype received, on average, about 10x coverage in deep resolution sequencing performed on a MiSeq, where the target depth lay between 1 in 1 million and 1 in 200,000 T cells. The immunoSEQ hsTCRB Kit was used to generate TCR beta libraries. On the study's bioinformatics: ImmunoSEQ Data Assistant and ImmunoSEQ Analyzer were used for data analysis, and V, D and J genes were assigned according to IMGT definitions. Clonality, with values ranging from 0 to 1, was calculated as one minus the normalized Shannon entropy of productive rearrangement frequencies. Only overrepresented clonotypes making up at least 0.05% of each patient's repertoire were included in the public clonotype analysis. Some 12 age-matched healthy donor repertoires from immuneACCESS served as clonality controls. This is the immuneACCESS table as TCRdb keeps it, with only in-frame sequences that have V and J called. A part of the clones is gone; compared with another copy, unresolved V genes explain less than half, and the rest is unexplained. V and J calls and clone size are as listed in that table; D and trimming were resolved from the DNA. The sample table lists about 300,000 clones, 67% of them with a count of one. The ten largest make up roughly 6.8% of the sample.

Roughly 2 micrograms of genomic DNA were extracted from cryopreserved PBMCs for TCR beta library preparation. Longitudinal blood samples from CLL patients on ibrutinib monotherapy underwent high-throughput TCR beta sequencing. Patients were enrolled in a phase 2 open-label single-center ibrutinib monotherapy trial. The germline V gene yields MNHEY for CDR1 and SVGAGI for CDR2. V is pared back by 2 bases and J by 4 bases, with 9 bases lying between the germline termini. The CDR3 measures 14 amino acids from cysteine to phenylalanine. Of all the DNA, just the CDR3 is kept, 42 bases in frame from base 1.

This sequence uses TRBV6-5 and TRBJ1-3, with no confidently assigned D gene. Sample: PBMCs, taken after 36 months of ibrutinib treatment. This receptor was taken from a human donor with chronic lymphocytic leukemia. The bases read TGTGCCAGCAGTTACGCCCTTGTCGGAAACACCATATATTTT. Its translation is CASSYALVGNTIYF.